This TCR beta chain was captured by sequencing in a study of blood T cell repertoires in COVID-19 (dated by TCRdb to between 2020 and 2021). With respect to the entire study: Samples from collaborators originated in the United States, Italy and Spain and spanned both the acute and convalescent phases of COVID-19. The material from the prospective study consisted of cDNA or gDNA derived from T cells, B-cell-depleted T cells, or PBMCs. HLA class I and class II types, where available, came from metadata supplied by the sample provider rather than from assay-based typing. Samples were obtained from the ongoing ImmuneRACE study (first 160 participants) and from 1,254 subjects provided by 6 global collaborators. A freely available public database, intended as a resource for researchers studying the immune response to SARS-CoV-2, is where the repertoires were released. A de-identified subject ID, COVID-19 status, age in years and sex were almost always included in the sample metadata. Subjects who had been exposed to COVID-19, were actively infected with it, or had recovered from it provided the deeply sampled blood TCRbeta repertoires that made up the dataset.

With respect to this clone: The antigen it binds to is not known. No much larger clone is present one base from it, and per-base qualities are unavailable.

Broad study findings and their caveats: The amount of clinical and demographic metadata varied by source and participant and was provided uncurated.

TCRbeta CDR3 regions were amplified from genomic DNA using the immunoSEQ Assay, a bias-controlled multiplex PCR. Under the source paper's analysis protocol: Nucleated cell counts per sample were estimated from amplification of reference gene primers within the assay. Sequence reads were collapsed and filtered to measure the absolute abundance of every unique TCRbeta CDR3 rearrangement. For each sample, productive Simpson clonality was calculated as the square root of Simpson's diversity index across productive rearrangements. Held by TCRdb, this immuneACCESS table contains in-frame sequences only and omits some clones. Under half of the omission traces to an unresolved V gene where checked; the cause of the rest is unknown. V, J and clone size derive from that table, while D and trimming were established from the DNA sequence. The table for this sample lists some 110,000 clones; roughly 78% of them were counted only once. The ten largest clonotypes hold 16% of the sample.

The CDR3 contains 17 residues, cysteine and phenylalanine counted. Just CDR3 DNA is preserved here, 51 bases in frame from base 1. V is pruned by 5 bases and J by 0 bases, leaving 5 bases of the junction without a gene match. CDR1 is given as SGHTA and CDR2 as FQGNSA, both from the germline V gene. Collaborating institutions collected whole blood in K2EDTA tubes following their own protocols. Collaborator samples were shipped for TCRbeta analysis as frozen whole blood, isolated PBMCs, or DNA extracted from either sample type. The sequencing sample was made of peripheral blood. The rearranged chain carries TRBV7-2 and TRBJ2-6; 9 nucleotides in the junction match TRBD1. The receptor comes from a man aged 55 to 69 with active or convalescent COVID-19. The nucleotide sequence is given as TGTGCCAGCAGCCCGGACAGGGGCCCCTCTGGGGCCAACGTCCTGACTTTC. It encodes CASSPDRGPSGANVLTF. Joined to the reference TRBV7-2 and TRBJ2-6 proteins, this CDR3 gives the full variable domain: GAGVSQSPSNKVTEKGKDVELRCDPISGHTALYWYRQSLGQGLEFLIYFQGNSAPDKSGLPSDRFSAERTGGSVSTLTIQRTQQEDSAVYLCASSPDRGPSGANVLTFGAGSRLTVL.